These 8 T cell receptor beta chains were sequenced from one sample in a study of blood T cells in healthy people across ages. For the second PCR, which ran for roughly 6 to 11 cycles, a sample-barcoded 5' primer and a J-beta primer mix were used. Via MiXCR, TCRdb re-called the 5' RACE reads, giving one row per CDR3 protein. The sample shows hundreds of thousands of distinct CDR3 sequences, approximately 50% of them seen only once. Sequenced material: blood. Every receptor here comes from a man aged 55 to 70 in good health.

The chain employs TRBV20-1 and TRBJ2-7; TRBD2 matches at 11 bases. The CDR3 contains 14 residues. Germline trimming cut 6 bases from V and 2 bases from J; bases unmatched to any gene: 6. The germline V gene encodes CDR1 DFQATT and CDR2 SNEGSKA (reference sequence). Written as DNA, the CDR3 is TGCAGTGCCACCCAACTAGCGGGGGCCTACGAGCAGTACTTC. This encodes CSATQLAGAYEQYF.

The CDR3 coding sequence is TGTGCCAGCAGCTGGGGGACTAGCGGGGGGGCTCAGTACTTC. This codes for CASSWGTSGGAQYF. V is TRBV13 and J is TRBJ2-7, with 16 nucleotides matching TRBD2. The CDR3 consists of 14 residues. Germline-derived CDR1 and CDR2 are PRHDT and FYEKMQ (reference sequence). Trimming at V came to 4 bases and at J to 10 bases, leaving 4 bases not matched to a gene.

This clonotype appeared once. The rearrangement joins TRBV9 to TRBJ1-1, with 7 nucleotides matching TRBD1. After removal of 7 bases from V and 6 bases from J, the junction contained 15 bases not matched to a gene. This CDR3 spans 15 amino acids. From germline, CDR1 is SGDLS and CDR2 YYNGEE. CDR3 amino acids: CASGGPGQKSSEAFF. CDR3 DNA: TGTGCCAGCGGAGGACCGGGACAGAAGTCTTCTGAAGCTTTCTTT.

The J gene is TRBJ2-2, the V gene TRBV12-3 or TRBV12-4, with a weak D call TRBD2 (5 bases). Trimming removed 3 bases at V and 1 base at J, with 9 bases between. The CDR3 is made up of 15 amino acids. CDR3 loop: CASSLRARNTGELFF. In nucleotides, the CDR3 is TGTGCCAGCAGTTTGAGGGCGAGGAACACCGGGGAGCTGTTTTTT.

A single count supports this clonotype. J is TRBJ2-3 and V is TRBV4-1; perhaps D is TRBD1 or TRBD2 (5 bases each). The CDR3 loop spans 15 amino acids. Germline values: CDR1 MGHRA, CDR2 YSYEKL. V shed 3 bases and J shed 0 bases, with 10 bases lying between them. The CDR3 DNA is TGCGCCAGCAGCCAGGTGGGGGACAGCACAGATACGCAGTATTTT. This translates into CASSQVGDSTDTQYF.

This clonotype appeared a few times. This chain joins TRBV11-2 and TRBJ2-1; no definite D call. The V gene's germline CDR1 is SGHAT and CDR2 FQNNGV. V was pared by 1 base and J by 9 bases, with 10 bases between. CDR3 length: 13 residues. CDR3 nucleotide sequence: TGTGCCAGCAGCTTAGTTTCCATCAGTGAGCAGTTCTTC. Its translation is CASSLVSISEQFF.

This rearrangement joins TRBV4-1 to TRBJ2-2; 9 bases align to TRBD2. After removal of 2 bases from V and 1 base from J, the junction contained 2 bases not matched to a gene. The germline V gene encodes CDR1 MGHRA and CDR2 YSYEKL. CDR3 length: 16 residues. CDR3 nucleotides: TGCGCCAGCAGCCAACTAGCGGGGCAGAACACCGGGGAGCTGTTTTTT. Protein: CASSQLAGQNTGELFF.

Remarks on this clonotype: The junction shows a germline mismatch at one end, possibly a read error. The V call is TRBV29-1, the J call TRBJ1-1; D is unresolved. Germline loops: CDR1 SQVTM, CDR2 ANQGSEA. The CDR3 is 12 residues long. The CDR3 DNA reads as TGCAGCGCCGGTAGCGTAAACACTGGAGCTTTCTTT. Translated: CSAGSVNTGAFF. The full variable domain, with the rest looked up from reference TRBV29-1 and TRBJ1-1, is SAVISQKPSRDICQRGTSLTIQCQVDSQVTMMFWYRQQPGQSLTLIATANQGSEATYESGFVIDKFPISRPNLTFSTLTVSNMSPEDSSIYLCSAGSVNTGAFFGQGTRLTVV.